The 3 T cell receptor beta chains given below trace back to one sample, sequenced in a study of OX40 agonist ivuxolimab in advanced cancers. Repertoires were generated with immunoSEQ multiplex PCR, while TCRdb's copy carries only in-frame clones and drops some. The sample yields approximately 100,000 clones, approximately 88% seen once. The material was CD4+ or CD8+ T cells sorted from blood, obtained in a trial of the OX40 agonist ivuxolimab. These receptors all come from an adult with an advanced solid tumor such as melanoma, head and neck, liver or kidney cancer.

The chain employs TRBV7-2 and TRBJ1-6, with a possible D match to TRBD1 (5 bases). CDR3 size: 15 residues. Trimming stripped 0 bases from V and 7 bases from J, with 10 bases between. CDR1 and CDR2 from the germline V gene are SGHTA and FQGNSA. CDR3 nucleotides: TGTGCCAGCAGCTTAGCGCTCGGGGCGAATTCACCCCTCCACTTT. Residues: CASSLALGANSPLHF.

J is TRBJ2-1 and V is TRBV19; D remains ambiguous. The V gene lost 3 bases and the J gene lost 5 bases, with 11 bases spanning the gap. The CDR3 spans 14 residues. Germline V lookup: CDR1 LNHDA, CDR2 SQIVND (reference sequence). The CDR3 loop is CASSIRRDNNEQFF. The CDR3 DNA is TGTGCCAGTAGTATTCGTCGAGATAACAATGAGCAGTTCTTC.

The chain has TRBV19 and TRBJ1-2, with unresolved D. This CDR3 comprises 13 residues. V was shortened by 5 bases and J by 6 bases, with 13 bases between the two germline ends. The germline gives CDR1 LNHDA, CDR2 SQIVND (reference sequence). DNA of the CDR3: TGTGCCAGTAGTCTGGCGGGAGTGGATGGCTACACCTTC. Translating it yields CASSLAGVDGYTF.